This TCR beta chain is from a study of beta chain features in type 1 diabetes. With respect to this clone: As yet, its antigen is unknown.

Reverse transcribing all isolated RNA meant expressed TCRB transcripts were sequenced. Profiled with immunoSEQ multiplex PCR; TCRdb holds only in-frame clones, not every one. The sample contains around 14,000 clones, approximately 79% of which appear only once. The collection from each donor was one heparinised blood draw averaging roughly 100 mL. The CDR3 has 15 amino acids. With 1 base removed from V and 5 bases from J, the gap between germline ends came to 14 bases. Germline V gene lookup returns CDR1 SGHDN and CDR2 FVKESK. The study's findings and limits: A moderate, significant TCRB CDR3 shortening appeared in type 1 diabetes across four CD4+ subsets.

Sample: stem cell memory CD4+ T cells from blood. The origin of this receptor is a woman between 18 and 29 years old with type 1 diabetes. The chain combines TRBV14 with TRBJ1-1, with a possible D match to TRBD1 (5 bases). In nucleotides, the CDR3 is TGTGCCAGCAGCCAAGCTAGTTGGCAGGGTACTGAAGCTTTCTTT. Its translation is CASSQASWQGTEAFF.